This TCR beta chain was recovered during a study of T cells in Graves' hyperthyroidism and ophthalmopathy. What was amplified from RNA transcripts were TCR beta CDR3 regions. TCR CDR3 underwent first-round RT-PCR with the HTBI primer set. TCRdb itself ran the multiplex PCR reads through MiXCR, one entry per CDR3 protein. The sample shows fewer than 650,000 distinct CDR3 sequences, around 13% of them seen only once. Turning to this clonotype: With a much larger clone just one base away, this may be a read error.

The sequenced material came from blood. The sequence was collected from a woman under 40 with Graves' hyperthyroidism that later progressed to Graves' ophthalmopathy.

The CDR3 nucleotides are TGCGCCAGCAGCTTGGGAGAGGGCGGGTTGACAGATACGCAGTATTTT. Its protein is CASSLGEGGLTDTQYF. This chain connects TRBV5-1 to TRBJ2-3, with D possibly matching TRBD2 (5 bases). In germline, CDR1 is SGHRS, CDR2 YFSETQ. The CDR3 has 16 residues. The V end lost 0 bases, the J end lost 3 bases, and 14 bases lay between the germline ends.